This is a list of T cell receptor beta chains from one sample in a study of T cells in Graves' hyperthyroidism and ophthalmopathy. TCRdb used MiXCR to reprocess the multiplex PCR reads, holding one entry per CDR3 protein. The sample consists of around 610,000 distinct CDR3 sequences, about 15% of them appearing once. The sample consisted of blood. These TCRs come from a woman between 40 and 50 years old with Graves' ophthalmopathy. The CDR3 runs from the conserved cysteine through the conserved F or W. A D gene is named only where the DNA matches it firmly. The size field is filled for only some rows; it gives once, few, many or a size class.

J gene	clone size	D gene	V gene	CDR3 protein	CDR3 DNA
TRBJ2-7	many	TRBD2	TRBV20-1	CSAKLAGLTYEQYF	TGCAGTGCTAAGCTAGCGGGGTTAACCTACGAGCAGTACTTC
TRBJ1-3	many	.	TRBV9	CASSPRPYFSGNTIYF	TGTGCCAGCAGCCCCCGGCCTTACTTCTCTGGAAACACCATATATTTT
TRBJ1-2	many	.	TRBV20-1	CSARVGAEGYTF	TGCAGTGCTAGAGTAGGGGCGGAGGGCTACACCTTC
TRBJ1-2	.	TRBD1	TRBV11-2	CASSLTGGRGYGYTF	TGTGCCAGCAGCTTAACAGGGGGGCGGGGGTATGGCTACACCTTC
TRBJ2-7	.	TRBD2	TRBV20-1	CSARLAGVLEQYF	TGCAGTGCCAGACTAGCGGGAGTGCTCGAGCAGTACTTC
TRBJ1-1	many	.	TRBV6-5	CASSYSRSIGTEAFF	TGTGCCAGCAGTTACTCGCGGTCTATAGGCACTGAAGCTTTCTTT
TRBJ1-5	many	.	TRBV19	CASRRDPANQPQHF	TGTGCCTCGAGAAGGGATCCTGCGAATCAGCCCCAGCATTTT
TRBJ2-7	few	TRBD1	TRBV7-9	CASSHQGDEQYF	TGTGCCAGCAGCCACCAGGGGGACGAGCAGTACTTC
TRBJ2-7	many	.	TRBV7-2	CASSRRDSAYEQYF	TGTGCCAGCAGCCGCCGGGACTCCGCCTACGAGCAGTACTTC
TRBJ2-7	.	.	TRBV28	CASSRIAVLSYEQYF	TGTGCCAGCAGCCGAATAGCGGTCCTCTCCTACGAGCAGTACTTC
TRBJ2-1	many	.	TRBV9	CASSVITGDEQFF	TGTGCCAGCAGCGTAATTACCGGGGATGAGCAGTTCTTC
TRBJ2-2	few	.	TRBV11-2	CASSLGLWNTGELFF	TGTGCCAGCAGCTTAGGACTCTGGAACACCGGGGAGCTGTTTTTT
TRBJ2-7	many	TRBD2	TRBV7-2	CASSLDRAGIYEQYF	TGTGCCAGCAGCCTAGACAGAGCGGGGATCTACGAGCAGTACTTC
TRBJ2-5	many	.	TRBV7-8	CASSFAGQVETQYF	TGTGCCAGCAGCTTCGCGGGGCAGGTGGAGACCCAGTACTTC
TRBJ2-7	many	TRBD1	TRBV6-2/TRBV6-3	CASSLPFRDSSYEQYF	TGTGCCAGCAGTCTCCCCTTTAGGGACAGTTCCTACGAGCAGTACTTC
TRBJ2-2	few	.	TRBV28	CASTLRRVAGTGELFF	TGTGCCAGCACCCTTAGGAGGGTTGCGGGCACCGGGGAGCTGTTTTTT
TRBJ2-7	many	TRBD1	TRBV28	CASSLPRTGGGYEQYF	TGTGCCAGCAGTTTACCCCGGACAGGGGGCGGCTACGAGCAGTACTTC
TRBJ2-7	many	TRBD2	TRBV19	CASSRTTSGTYEQYF	TGTGCCAGTAGCCGCACTACTAGCGGGACCTACGAGCAGTACTTC
TRBJ1-2	many	TRBD1	TRBV2	CARGTDSYGYTF	TGTGCCAGAGGGACAGATTCCTATGGCTACACCTTC
TRBJ1-5	many	.	TRBV3-1	CASSQEGNQPQHF	TGTGCCAGCAGCCAAGAAGGTAATCAGCCCCAGCATTTT
TRBJ2-5	.	.	TRBV3-1	CASSQDRLAPAETQYF	TGTGCCAGCAGCCAAGATCGGCTAGCTCCGGCGGAGACCCAGTACTTC
TRBJ2-5	many	.	TRBV7-2	CASSARLDQETQYF	TGTGCCAGCAGTGCTAGGTTAGATCAAGAGACCCAGTACTTC
TRBJ1-5	many	.	TRBV19	CASSQAVSIYSNQPQHF	TGTGCCAGTAGTCAAGCTGTGAGTATATATAGCAATCAGCCCCAGCATTTT
TRBJ1-3	many	TRBD1	TRBV6-1	CASSGGQFHSGNTIYF	TGTGCCAGCAGTGGGGGACAGTTTCACTCTGGAAACACCATATATTTT
TRBJ2-7	many	.	TRBV5-1	CASSSGLDSYEQYF	TGCGCCAGCAGCTCCGGACTGGACTCCTACGAGCAGTACTTC
TRBJ1-5	.	TRBD1	TRBV28	CASSERQGYQPQHF	TGTGCCAGCAGCGAAAGACAGGGGTATCAGCCCCAGCATTTT
TRBJ1-1	.	TRBD1	TRBV27	CASRNRGAGDTEAFF	TGTGCCAGCAGAAACAGGGGGGCGGGTGACACTGAAGCTTTCTTT
TRBJ1-2	many	.	TRBV6-5	CASSSTGGDYGYTF	TGTGCCAGCAGTTCCACGGGAGGGGACTATGGCTACACCTTC
TRBJ2-2	.	TRBD1	TRBV7-8	CASHTGGADTGELFF	TGTGCCAGCCACACAGGGGGCGCAGACACCGGGGAGCTGTTTTTT
TRBJ1-5	.	.	TRBV2	CASSAEGGRPQHF	TGTGCCAGCAGTGCCGAGGGGGGGCGGCCCCAGCATTTT
TRBJ2-2	few	.	TRBV5-1	CASSTLAWNTGELFF	TGCGCCAGCAGCACGCTAGCCTGGAACACCGGGGAGCTGTTTTTT
TRBJ2-7	.	.	TRBV14	CASSQDRASEDEQYF	TGTGCCAGCAGCCAAGATCGCGCTAGCGAGGACGAGCAGTACTTC
TRBJ1-1	.	.	TRBV11-2	CASSSKVWNTEAFF	TGTGCCAGCAGCTCCAAGGTGTGGAACACTGAAGCTTTCTTT
TRBJ2-2	many	.	TRBV7-9	CASTTVTGELFF	TGTGCCAGCACGACAGTGACCGGGGAGCTGTTTTTT
TRBJ2-2	.	TRBD2	TRBV11-1	CASSLQLAGGTGELFF	TGTGCCAGCAGCTTACAGCTAGCGGGAGGCACCGGGGAGCTGTTTTTT
TRBJ2-7	few	.	TRBV20-1	CSALLPGFSSYEQYF	TGCAGTGCTCTCTTGCCGGGATTTAGCTCCTACGAGCAGTACTTC